The 11 T cell receptor beta chains given below trace back to one sample, sequenced in a study of blood T cell repertoires in COVID-19. TCRdb's table, derived via immunoSEQ multiplex PCR, lists solely in-frame clones and lacks some. Of approximately 240,000 clones in the sample, 79% were seen once. Sequencing used peripheral blood. These receptors were obtained from a woman between 40 and 50 years old with active or convalescent COVID-19.

The rearrangement links TRBV18 to TRBJ1-6; TRBD1 aligns across 8 bases. The CDR3 sequence is 18 residues long. The germline gives CDR1 KGHSH, CDR2 LQKENI. After removal of 0 bases from V and 1 base from J, the junction contained 5 bases not matched to a gene. The CDR3 here is CASSPPNRGISYNSPLHF. The CDR3 DNA follows: TGTGCCAGCTCACCACCAAACAGGGGGATTTCCTATAATTCACCCCTCCACTTT. Full variable domain (remainder filled in from reference TRBV18 and TRBJ1-6): NAGVMQNPRHLVRRRGQEARLRCSPMKGHSHVYWYRQLPEEGLKFMVYLQKENIIDESGMPKERFSAEFPKEGPSILRIQQVVRGDSAAYFCASSPPNRGISYNSPLHFGNGTRLTVT.

The chain has TRBV28 and TRBJ1-1; D is undetermined. The V and J ends lost 0 bases and 3 bases respectively, with 11 bases between them. CDR1 is MDHEN and CDR2 is SYDVKM in the germline V gene. This CDR3 spans 15 amino acids. As DNA, the CDR3 is TGTGCCAGCAGTTTATGGGGTGAGGAGGACACTGAAGCTTTCTTT. It encodes CASSLWGEEDTEAFF.

This clone occurred a few times. In DNA, the CDR3 is TGTGCCAGCGGGCTGGGGGGTGAAGCTTTCTTT. It is translated as CASGLGGEAFF. The gene calls are TRBV10-3 and TRBJ1-1, with a possible D match to TRBD1 (5 bases). Trimming removed 10 bases from V and 7 bases from J, with 13 bases in between. The CDR3 extends over 11 amino acids. Germline assignment: CDR1 ENHRY and CDR2 SYGVKD.

This clone was seen a handful of times. The chain is built from TRBV5-1 and TRBJ2-3, with D possibly being TRBD1 (6 bases). The V gene's germline CDR1 is SGHRS and CDR2 YFSETQ. V shed 10 bases and J shed 8 bases, with 8 bases lying between them. The CDR3 runs 9 residues. CDR3 protein: CAQGGTQYF. The CDR3 DNA is TGCGCCCAAGGGGGTACGCAGTATTTT.

The CDR3 DNA reads TGTGCCGGGAAGGGGGCCTCTGGAAACACCATATATTTT. It codes for CAGKGASGNTIYF. The chain uses TRBV2 and TRBJ1-3, with 7 bases that match TRBD1. From germline, CDR1 is SNHLY and CDR2 FYNNEI. This CDR3 contains 13 residues. With 11 bases clipped from V and 0 bases from J, the junction kept 4 bases outside the gene matches. Combining the CDR3 with reference TRBV2 and TRBJ1-3 gives the whole variable domain EPEVTQTPSHQVTQMGQEVILRCVPISNHLYFYWYRQILGQKVEFLVSFYNNEISEKSEIFDDQFSVERPDGSNFTLKIRSTKLEDSAMYFCAGKGASGNTIYFGEGSWLTVV.

This chain joins TRBV6-5 and TRBJ2-7; D remains ambiguous. V was pared by 2 bases and J by 6 bases, with 11 bases between. CDR3 length: 13 amino acids. Germline loops: CDR1 MNHEY, CDR2 SVGAGI. The CDR3 here is CASSYTSMREQYF. DNA of the CDR3: TGTGCCAGCAGTTACACGTCAATGCGCGAGCAGTACTTC.

This clone was counted a single time. The chain combines TRBV28 with TRBJ1-2; D not resolved. V dropped 5 bases and J dropped 3 bases, with 7 bases sitting between them. The V gene's germline CDR1 is MDHEN and CDR2 SYDVKM. The CDR3 has 12 residues. The chain's CDR3 is CASSRVDYGYTF. Here the CDR3 DNA reads TGTGCCAGCAGTCGGGTAGACTATGGCTACACCTTC.

The CDR3 DNA reads TGTGCCAGCAGCCCCCAAAGGAGGTCTAATGAAAAACTGTTTTTT. Protein sequence: CASSPQRRSNEKLFF. The chain has TRBV7-9 and TRBJ1-4; D gene uncertain. The germline gives CDR1 SEHNR, CDR2 FQNEAQ (reference sequence). V lost 5 bases to trimming and J lost 3 bases, with 13 bases between them. The CDR3 is 15 amino acids. The variable domain in full, completed from reference TRBV7-9 and TRBJ1-4, reads DTGVSQNPRHKITKRGQNVTFRCDPISEHNRLYWYRQTLGQGPEFLTYFQNEAQLEKSRLLSDRFSAERPKGSFSTLEIQRTEQGDSAMYLCASSPQRRSNEKLFFGSGTQLSVL.

This chain links TRBV3-1 (or the pseudogene TRBV3-2) with TRBJ1-2; D may be TRBD1 (5 bases). The CDR3 is 16 amino acids. Trimming removed 2 bases from V and 2 bases from J, with 15 bases in between. Germline CDR1 reads LGHDT; CDR2 reads YNNKEL (reference sequence). The CDR3 bases are TGTGCCAGCAGCCAATCCCTGGGGGGATCCAACTATGGCTACACCTTC. This encodes CASSQSLGGSNYGYTF.

The chain carries TRBV6-2 or TRBV6-3 and TRBJ1-2, with a tentative D call TRBD1 (6 bases). The CDR3 has 15 residues. Trimming took off 2 bases at V and 6 bases at J, with 16 bases between the two ends. Germline V CDR1 and CDR2: MNHEY, SVGEGT. Here the CDR3 reads CASSYSPTGINGYTF. The CDR3 bases are TGTGCCAGCAGTTACAGTCCTACAGGGATTAATGGCTACACCTTC.

The genes are TRBV30 and TRBJ1-6; TRBD1 matches at 7 bases. The ends lost 3 bases at V and 12 bases at J; junction bases unmatched: 5. The CDR3 loop spans 12 amino acids. Germline-derived CDR1 and CDR2 are GTSNPN and SVGIG (reference sequence). Here the CDR3 reads CAWSRDSRPLHF. CDR3 nucleotides: TGTGCCTGGAGCAGGGACAGCCGACCCCTCCACTTT.